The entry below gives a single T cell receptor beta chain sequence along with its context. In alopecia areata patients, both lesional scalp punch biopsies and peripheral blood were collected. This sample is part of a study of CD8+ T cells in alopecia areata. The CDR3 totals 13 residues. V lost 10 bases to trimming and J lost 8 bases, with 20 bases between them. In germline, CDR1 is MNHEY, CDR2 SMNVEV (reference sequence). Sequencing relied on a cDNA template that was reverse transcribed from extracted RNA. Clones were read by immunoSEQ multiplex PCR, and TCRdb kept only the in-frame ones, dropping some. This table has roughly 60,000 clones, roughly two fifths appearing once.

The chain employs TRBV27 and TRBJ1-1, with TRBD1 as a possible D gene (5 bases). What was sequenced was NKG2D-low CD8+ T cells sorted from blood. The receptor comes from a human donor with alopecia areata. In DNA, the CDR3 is TGTGCCATCTACCAGCCGGGTTGGGGGGAAGCTTTCTTT. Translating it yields CAIYQPGWGEAFF.